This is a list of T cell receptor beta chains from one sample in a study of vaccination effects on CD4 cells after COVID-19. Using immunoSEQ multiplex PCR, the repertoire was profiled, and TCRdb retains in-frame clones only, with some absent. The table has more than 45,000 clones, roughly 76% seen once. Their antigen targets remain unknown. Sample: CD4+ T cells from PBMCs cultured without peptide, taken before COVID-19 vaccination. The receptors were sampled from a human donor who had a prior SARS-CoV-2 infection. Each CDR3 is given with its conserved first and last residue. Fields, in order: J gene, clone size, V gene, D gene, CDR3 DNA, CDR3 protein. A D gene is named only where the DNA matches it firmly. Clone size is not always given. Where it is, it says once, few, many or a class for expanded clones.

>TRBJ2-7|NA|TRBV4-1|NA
TGCGCCAGCAGCCAGGAATCAACACTATACTCCTACGAGCAGTACTTC
CASSQESTLYSYEQYF
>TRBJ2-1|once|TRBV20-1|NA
TGCAGTGCAACAAAGCGGAATGAGCAGTTCTTC
CSATKRNEQFF
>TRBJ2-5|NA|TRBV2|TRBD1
TGTGCCAGCAGTGAACAGGGGGCGGGGGAGACCCAGTACTTC
CASSEQGAGETQYF
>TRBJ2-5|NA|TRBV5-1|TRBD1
TGCGCCAGCAGCTCGGGACAGGGGGCTGAAGGGTATGAGACCCAGTACTTC
CASSSGQGAEGYETQYF
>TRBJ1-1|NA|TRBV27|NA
TGTGCCAGCAGTTTGAAGGGCCGGTGGAACACTGAAGCTTTCTTT
CASSLKGRWNTEAFF
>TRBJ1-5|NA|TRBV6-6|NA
TGTGCCAGCAGCTTGTTCCGGGATAGCAATCAGCCCCAGCATTTT
CASSLFRDSNQPQHF
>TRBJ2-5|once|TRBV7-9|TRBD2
TGTGCCAGCAGCCTTGGGACACTAGCGGGACTAATTCAAGAGACCCAGTACTTC
CASSLGTLAGLIQETQYF
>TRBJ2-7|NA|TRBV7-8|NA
TGTGCCAGCAGCAACCGCGCCGTCTACGAGCAGTACTTC
CASSNRAVYEQYF
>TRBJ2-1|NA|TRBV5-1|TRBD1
TGCGCCAGCAGCTTGGGGGGTCAGGGGGTGACTCATGAGCAGTTCTTC
CASSLGGQGVTHEQFF
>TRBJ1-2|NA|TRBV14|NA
TGTGCCAGCAGCCAGGCCGGAGGACCAAACTATGGCTACACCTTC
CASSQAGGPNYGYTF
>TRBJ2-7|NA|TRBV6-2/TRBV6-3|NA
TGTGCCAGCAGTCTGACTGGCGACGCGGGGTACTTC
CASSLTGDAGYF
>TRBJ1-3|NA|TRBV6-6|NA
TGTGCCAGCAGTTACAGGGGGTCTGGAAACACCATATATTTT
CASSYRGSGNTIYF
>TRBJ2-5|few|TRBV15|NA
TGTGCCACCAGCAGAGATCGGATGGGGTCGGGGGAGACCCAGTACTTC
CATSRDRMGSGETQYF
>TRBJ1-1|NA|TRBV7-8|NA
TGTGCCAGCAGCTTGTGGCAGAACACTGAAGCTTTCTTT
CASSLWQNTEAFF
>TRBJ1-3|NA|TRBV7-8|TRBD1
TGTGCCAGCAGCCCCTCCGGGACAGCCGGCTCTGGAAACACCATATATTTT
CASSPSGTAGSGNTIYF
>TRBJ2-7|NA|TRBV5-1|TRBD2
TGCGCCAGCAGCCGAGGACTAGCGGCCACCTACGAGCAGTACTTC
CASSRGLAATYEQYF
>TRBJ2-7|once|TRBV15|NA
TGTGCCACCAGCAGAGATGGCAGCTTCAAGGAGCAGTACTTC
CATSRDGSFKEQYF
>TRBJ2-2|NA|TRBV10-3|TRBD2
TGTGCCATCAGTGAGTCCCTCCTTAGCGGGAGATACGGCGGGGAGCTGTTTTTT
CAISESLLSGRYGGELFF
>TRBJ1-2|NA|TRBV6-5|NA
TGTGCCAGCAGTTACTCGACATCTAACTATGGCTACACCTTC
CASSYSTSNYGYTF
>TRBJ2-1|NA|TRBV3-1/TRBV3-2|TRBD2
TGTGCCAGCAGCCAAGATACCTTACCCGGGACTAGTATTCACAATGAGCAGTTCTTC
CASSQDTLPGTSIHNEQFF
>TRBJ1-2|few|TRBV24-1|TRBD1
TGTGCCACCAGTGGCAGGACAGGCCTTGGCTACACCTTC
CATSGRTGLGYTF
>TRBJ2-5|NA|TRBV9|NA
TGTGCCAGCAGCCCCTACCCCGCGGGGCTTCAAGAGACCCAGTACTTC
CASSPYPAGLQETQYF
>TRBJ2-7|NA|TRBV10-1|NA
TGCGCCAGCGGGGCTAGCTTAAGTGACGAGCAGTACTTC
CASGASLSDEQYF
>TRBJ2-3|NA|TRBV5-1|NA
TGCGCCAGCAGCGAAGCAGGGTTCACAGATACGCAGTATTTT
CASSEAGFTDTQYF
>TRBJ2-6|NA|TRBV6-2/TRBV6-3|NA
TGTGCCAGCAGTTACTCTGGCAACTCTGGGGCCAACGTCCTGACTTTC
CASSYSGNSGANVLTF
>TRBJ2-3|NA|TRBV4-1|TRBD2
TGCGCCAGCAGCCAAGCGGGGCGGGGGGGAGATACGCAGTATTTT
CASSQAGRGGDTQYF
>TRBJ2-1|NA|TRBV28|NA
TGTGCCAGCAGTTCGGGAGCCTACAATGAGCAGTTCTTC
CASSSGAYNEQFF
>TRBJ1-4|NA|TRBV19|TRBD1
TGTGCCAGCTCCGTAGCCTGGGACAGGGGACAACGCGAAAAACTGTTTTTT
CASSVAWDRGQREKLFF
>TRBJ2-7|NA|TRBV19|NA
TGTGCCAGTAGTAATCAGGGTGGGACCTACGAGCAGTACTTC
CASSNQGGTYEQYF
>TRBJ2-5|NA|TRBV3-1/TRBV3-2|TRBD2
TGTGCCAGCAGCCGTTTGGGGAGGGGAGAGACCCAGTACTTC
CASSRLGRGETQYF
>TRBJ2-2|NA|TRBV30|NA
TGTGCCTGGAGTGTAGGACCCGGGGAGCTGTTTTTT
CAWSVGPGELFF
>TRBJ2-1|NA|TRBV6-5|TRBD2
TGTGCCACAACAGGGACTAGCGGGCACAATGAGCAGTTCTTC
CATTGTSGHNEQFF
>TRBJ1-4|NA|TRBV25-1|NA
TGTGCCAGCAGTGAAGGCGGGAGTGGTAATGAAAAACTGTTTTTT
CASSEGGSGNEKLFF
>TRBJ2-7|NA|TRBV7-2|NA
TGTGCCAGCAGCTTCACCCTCTGGTACGAGCAGTACTTC
CASSFTLWYEQYF
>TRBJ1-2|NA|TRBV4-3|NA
TGCGCCAGCAGCCAAGATCTGATTCTATCTACCGGTGGCTACACCTTC
CASSQDLILSTGGYTF
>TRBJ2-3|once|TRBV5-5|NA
TGTGCCAGCAGCTTTAGCAGGGTAGCAGATACGCAGTATTTT
CASSFSRVADTQYF
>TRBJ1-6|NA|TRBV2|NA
TGTGCCAGCAGGGTCAATGGGGATTCACCCCTCCACTTT
CASRVNGDSPLHF
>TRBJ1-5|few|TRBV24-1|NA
TGTGCCACCAGTGACTCAACCCTGGGGACGGGTCAGCCCCAGCATTTT
CATSDSTLGTGQPQHF
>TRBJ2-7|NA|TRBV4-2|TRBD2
TGTGCCAGCAGCCAAGAGAGGACTAGCGATAGCTACGAGCAGTACTTC
CASSQERTSDSYEQYF
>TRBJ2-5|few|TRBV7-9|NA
TGTGCCAGCACCCTCGAGGTGTGGTCGGAACAAGAGACCCAGTACTTC
CASTLEVWSEQETQYF
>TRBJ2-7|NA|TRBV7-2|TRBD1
TGTGCCAGCAGCCCCCGCGGTGGGACAGCCTCCTACGAGCAGTACTTC
CASSPRGGTASYEQYF
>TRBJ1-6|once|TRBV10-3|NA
TGTGCCATCAGTGTCGGGGGCTCCTCCTATAATTCACCCCTCCACTTT
CAISVGGSSYNSPLHF
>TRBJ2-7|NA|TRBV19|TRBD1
TGTGCCAGTAGTATCCTAGGGGGACAGTCTTACGAGCAGTACTTC
CASSILGGQSYEQYF
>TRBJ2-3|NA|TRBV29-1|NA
TGCAGCGCCCAACCGACGGATACGCAGTATTTT
CSAQPTDTQYF
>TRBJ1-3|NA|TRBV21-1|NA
TGTGCCAGCAGCAAAGCGCTCGAGACAGGGTATATTCGCAACACCATATATTTT
CASSKALETGYIRNTIYF
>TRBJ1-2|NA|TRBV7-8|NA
TGTGCCAGCAGCTCAACCGCCTTGGGAGGCTACACCTTC
CASSSTALGGYTF
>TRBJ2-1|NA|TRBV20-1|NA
TGCAGTGCTAGTAGTGGCGGGCCTGACAATGAGCAGTTCTTC
CSASSGGPDNEQFF
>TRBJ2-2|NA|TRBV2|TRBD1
TGTGCCAGCAGCCCGCCGGGACAGATTAACACCGGGGAGCTGTTTTTT
CASSPPGQINTGELFF
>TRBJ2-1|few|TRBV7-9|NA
TGTGCCAGCAGCTTAGCGTTGTTGGGGAATGAGCAGTTCTTC
CASSLALLGNEQFF
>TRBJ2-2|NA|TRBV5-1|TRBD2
TGCGCCAGCAGCTTCCGGACTAGCGGGAGTAGTACCGGGGAGCTGTTTTTT
CASSFRTSGSSTGELFF